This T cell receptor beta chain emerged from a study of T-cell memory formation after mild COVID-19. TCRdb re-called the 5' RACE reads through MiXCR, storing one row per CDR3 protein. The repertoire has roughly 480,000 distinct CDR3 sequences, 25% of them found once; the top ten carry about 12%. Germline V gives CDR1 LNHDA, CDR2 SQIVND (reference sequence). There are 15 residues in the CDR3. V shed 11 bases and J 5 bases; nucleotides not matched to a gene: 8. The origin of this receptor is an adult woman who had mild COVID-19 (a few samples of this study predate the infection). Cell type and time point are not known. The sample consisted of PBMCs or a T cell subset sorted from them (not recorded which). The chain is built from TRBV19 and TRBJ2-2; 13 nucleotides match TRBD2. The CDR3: CAAKPGLAGTGELFF. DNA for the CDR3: TGTGCCGCCAAACCGGGACTAGCGGGAACCGGGGAGCTGTTTTTT.